A single sample is the source of the 28 T cell receptor beta chains below, sequenced in a study of molecular identifiers for immune sequencing clone quantification. TCRdb fed the PCR reads into MiXCR, producing one record per CDR3 protein. The sample lists over 50,000 distinct CDR3 sequences; roughly 36% were seen once. What was sequenced was naive CD8+ T cells from blood, with Jurkat cell RNA spiked in. Subset described: FACS-sorted CD8+CD4-CCR7+CD45RA+ naive T cells. The receptors were gathered from a human donor in good health. Some libraries in this study had Jurkat cell RNA spiked in.

For this clonotype: A much larger clone lies one base from this, so it may be a read error. The chain links TRBV9 to TRBJ2-2; 10 positions match TRBD2. Germline V gene data show CDR1 as SGDLS and CDR2 as YYNGEE. The CDR3 runs to 17 residues. The trim removed 0 bases at V and 4 bases at J, leaving 6 bases unmatched. In DNA form, the CDR3 reads TGTGCCAGCAGCGTAGATTCTAGCGGGAGTGTCACCGGGGAGCTGTTTTTT. Translated: CASSVDSSGSVTGELFF.

This clonotype has only a few counts. The rearrangement joins TRBV27 to TRBJ2-7; no definite D call. Trimming took 6 bases from V and 0 from J, leaving 18 bases between them. The CDR3 is 16 residues long. From germline, CDR1 is MNHEY and CDR2 SMNVEV (reference sequence). CDR3 bases: TGTGCCAGCAGCCCCGAAGACCAATTCCCCTCCTACGAGCAGTACTTC. It yields the protein CASSPEDQFPSYEQYF.

This chain joins TRBV5-6 and TRBJ2-1; 7 bases agree with TRBD1. The V segment lost 3 bases and the J segment 2 bases; nucleotides outside the gene matches: 2. There are 14 residues in the CDR3. CDR1 is SGHDT, CDR2 YYEEEE, per germline. The CDR3 DNA follows: TGTGCCAGCAGCTGGACAGGACCCTACAATGAGCAGTTCTTC. Encoded protein: CASSWTGPYNEQFF.

This clonotype was seen once. The rearrangement uses TRBV4-1 and TRBJ2-3, with 10 bases identical to TRBD1. Per germline, CDR1 MGHRA and CDR2 YSYEKL. Trimming took 0 bases from V and 6 from J; bases not matched to a gene: 12. The length of the CDR3 is 18 residues. The CDR3 DNA sequence: TGCGCCAGCAGCCAAGACTCCTTTCCGGGACAGGGGCATGATACGCAGTATTTT. It is translated as CASSQDSFPGQGHDTQYF.

This sequence joins TRBV12-3 or TRBV12-4 and TRBJ2-1; D unresolved. The CDR3 length is 12 residues. Trimming pared 3 bases from V and 9 bases from J, leaving 9 bases between. The CDR3 nucleotides are TGTGCCAGCAGTTTTTTCCGTCCTGAGCAGTTCTTC. Translated, it gives CASSFFRPEQFF.

J is TRBJ2-3 and V is TRBV2; 11 bases line up with TRBD1. Looked up from germline, CDR1 is SNHLY and CDR2 is FYNNEI. J gave up 2 bases and V 6 bases, and 4 bases lay outside the gene matches. The CDR3 has 15 residues. DNA for the CDR3: TGTGCCAGCAGCGGACAGGGGGCATCCACAGATACGCAGTATTTT. Protein sequence: CASSGQGASTDTQYF.

The chain uses TRBV7-6 and TRBJ1-3; 11 bases map to TRBD1. The CDR3 loop spans 15 amino acids. Germline CDR1 SGHVS, CDR2 FNYEAQ. With V trimmed by 5 bases and J by 4 bases, 4 bases remained unmatched. The DNA for the CDR3 is TGTGCCAGCAGCATAGGACAGGGGGCAGGAAACACCATATATTTT. It codes for CASSIGQGAGNTIYF.

This clonotype was observed many times. The chain has TRBV27 and TRBJ2-7; D ambiguous. Trimming left V 6 bases short and J 5 bases short, with 14 bases between. Germline V lookup: CDR1 MNHEY, CDR2 SMNVEV (reference sequence). CDR3 length equals 13 residues. The CDR3 loop reads CASSFPPGDEQYF. The CDR3 DNA follows: TGTGCCAGCAGCTTCCCCCCGGGCGACGAGCAGTACTTC.

This clonotype was observed a few times. The chain has TRBV7-2 and TRBJ2-5; D gene ambiguous. The CDR3 has 14 residues. V lost 5 bases to trimming and J lost 5 bases, with 15 bases between them. The germline gives CDR1 SGHTA, CDR2 FQGNSA. CDR3 sequence (DNA): TGTGCCAGCAGCGAACCGTTAACCCGGGAGACCCAGTACTTC. This codes for CASSEPLTRETQYF.

Note on this clonotype: A single base separates this from a much larger clone, so it may be a read error. V is TRBV7-2 and J is TRBJ2-7; D is possibly TRBD1 or TRBD2 (5 bases each). CDR1 is SGHTA and CDR2 is FQGNSA in the germline V gene. The CDR3 sequence is 14 residues long. As DNA, the CDR3 is TGTGCCGGCAGCGAACGGGGCTTAGGCTACGAGCAGTACTTC. This gives the protein CAGSERGLGYEQYF.

This clonotype was observed a few times. The V gene is TRBV11-2, the J gene TRBJ2-3; 12 bases align to TRBD2. V shed 6 bases, J shed 6 bases, and the junction held 10 bases outside the gene matches. The CDR3 extends over 16 amino acids. The germline CDR1 and CDR2 sequences are SGHAT and FQNNGV. The CDR3, as DNA: TGTGCCAGCAGTCCGCGGACTAGCGGGAACCGGGATACGCAGTATTTT. This gives the protein CASSPRTSGNRDTQYF.

This clonotype was counted between two and nine times. This chain links TRBV27 with TRBJ2-1; 9 nucleotides align to TRBD1. The germline V gene encodes CDR1 MNHEY and CDR2 SMNVEV (reference sequence). Trimming at V came to 2 bases and at J to 8 bases, leaving 13 bases not matched to a gene. The CDR3 totals 17 residues. Here the CDR3 DNA reads TGTGCCAGCAGTTTACCCTCCGGGACAGGGCCCCTCTATGAGCAGTTCTTC. Protein sequence: CASSLPSGTGPLYEQFF.

This clonotype has at least ten counts. The CDR3 nucleotides read TGTGCCAGCAGCTTCTATGAGCAGCCTTTCACAGATACGCAGTATTTT. This gives the protein CASSFYEQPFTDTQYF. The chain recombines TRBV5-6 with TRBJ2-3, with D hard to call. The germline V gene has CDR1 SGHDT and CDR2 YYEEEE. V dropped 2 bases and J dropped 2 bases, with 15 bases sitting between them. The CDR3 loop spans 16 amino acids.

The chain has TRBV11-2 and TRBJ2-3, with D uncertain. Germline assignment: CDR1 SGHAT and CDR2 FQNNGV. Trimming pared 2 bases from V and 3 bases from J, leaving 6 bases between. The CDR3 covers 13 residues. CDR3 protein: CASSLFLTDTQYF. In DNA, the CDR3 is TGTGCCAGCAGCTTATTTTTAACAGATACGCAGTATTTT.

This clonotype came up a few times. The V gene is TRBV11-2, the J gene TRBJ2-5, with TRBD1 identical over 7 bases. Germline V gene data show CDR1 as SGHAT and CDR2 as FQNNGV. J lost 0 bases, V lost 4 bases, and 5 bases had no gene match. The CDR3 covers 15 residues. The chain's CDR3 is CASSSQTGYQETQYF. Here the CDR3 DNA reads TGTGCCAGCAGCTCGCAGACAGGGTACCAAGAGACCCAGTACTTC.

The genes are TRBV27 and TRBJ1-5, with a possible D match to TRBD1 (6 bases). The CDR3 extends over 13 amino acids. Germline V gene data show CDR1 as MNHEY and CDR2 as SMNVEV (reference sequence). Trimming shortened V by 2 bases and J by 4 bases, and 6 bases separated the two germline ends. CDR3 sequence: CASSLTGNQPQHF. In DNA form, the CDR3 reads TGTGCCAGCAGTTTAACAGGGAATCAGCCCCAGCATTTT.

The chain carries TRBV20-1 and TRBJ2-1; D remains unclear. The V end was cut by 0 bases, the J end by 2 bases, with 11 bases between. CDR3 size: 15 residues. Germline CDR1 is DFQATT and CDR2 is SNEGSKA (reference sequence). This CDR3 is CSAREVLGPYNEQFF. The CDR3 region has the DNA TGCAGTGCTAGAGAGGTTTTGGGTCCCTACAATGAGCAGTTCTTC.

Many counts were recorded for this clonotype. The gene calls are TRBV12-3 or TRBV12-4 and TRBJ2-6; perhaps D is TRBD1 or TRBD2 (5 bases each). The length of the CDR3 is 14 residues. V shed 7 bases and J shed 4 bases, with 11 bases lying between them. The CDR3: CASTPGSGANVLTF. CDR3 DNA sequence: TGTGCCAGCACCCCAGGGAGCGGGGCCAACGTCCTGACTTTC.

The table lists this clonotype with many counts. The chain joins TRBV20-1 to TRBJ2-2; D unresolved. Trimming cost V 1 base and J 1 base, with 4 bases left between them. Germline V CDR1 and CDR2: DFQATT, SNEGSKA (reference sequence). The CDR3 contains 13 residues. This CDR3 is CSARGQNTGELFF. CDR3 coding DNA: TGCAGTGCTAGAGGACAGAACACCGGGGAGCTGTTTTTT.

This sequence joins TRBV13 and TRBJ1-2; 8 bases are shared with TRBD1. CDR1 is PRHDT and CDR2 is FYEKMQ in the germline V gene (reference sequence). V trimming: 10 bases; J trimming: 6 bases; junction bases outside the gene matches: 7. The CDR3 is 12 amino acids. The CDR3 loop reads CAKQQGDHGYTF. DNA of the CDR3: TGTGCCAAGCAACAGGGGGACCATGGCTACACCTTC.

This clonotype was seen many times. CDR3 protein: CASSPLTGELFF. CDR3 bases: TGTGCCAGCTCACCACTCACCGGGGAGCTGTTTTTT. This chain connects TRBV18 to TRBJ2-2; D not resolved. CDR1 KGHSH and CDR2 LQKENI come from the germline V gene. The CDR3 contains 12 residues. Trimming took off 1 base at V and 4 bases at J, with 1 base between the two ends. The full variable domain, its missing parts supplied by reference TRBV18 and TRBJ2-2, is NAGVMQNPRHLVRRRGQEARLRCSPMKGHSHVYWYRQLPEEGLKFMVYLQKENIIDESGMPKERFSAEFPKEGPSILRIQQVVRGDSAAYFCASSPLTGELFFGEGSRLTVL.

CDR3: CASSSRVEGEKLFF. For the CDR3, the DNA is TGTGCCAGCAGTTCCCGCGTGGAGGGTGAAAAACTGTTTTTT. The chain is built from TRBV28 and TRBJ1-4; D is unclear. The CDR3 extends over 14 amino acids. V was shortened by 4 bases and J by 7 bases, with 13 bases between the two germline ends. Germline CDR1 MDHEN, CDR2 SYDVKM.

With respect to this clonotype: One junction end does not reproduce the germline sequence, and a read error may be involved. The rearrangement links TRBV6-5 to TRBJ1-6; D unresolved. Germline V gives CDR1 MNHEY, CDR2 SVGAGI. This CDR3 is 16 amino acids long. In DNA form, the CDR3 reads TGTGCCAGCAGTCCCCCCTTCTCGGACGGCGCAGGACCCCTCAACTTT. This codes for CASSPPFSDGAGPLNF.

Remarks on this clonotype: Given a much more abundant clone one base away, this may be a read error. The rearrangement joins TRBV19 to TRBJ2-5; 7 positions agree with TRBD1. Germline values: CDR1 LNHDA, CDR2 SQIVND (reference sequence). CDR3 length: 11 amino acids. The CDR3 bases are TGTGTCACCTCAGGGGGAGTGACCCAGTACTTC. Its translation is CVTSGGVTQYF.

This clonotype was detected many times. V and J are TRBV10-3 and TRBJ2-7; D might be TRBD2 (5 bases). The CDR3 has 13 residues. Germline assignment: CDR1 ENHRY and CDR2 SYGVKD. Trimming removed 0 bases at V and 4 bases at J, with 7 bases between. CDR3 nucleotide sequence: TGTGCCATCAGTGAGTCGGACTCTTACGAGCAGTACTTC. It codes for CAISESDSYEQYF.

The rearrangement links TRBV7-2 to TRBJ2-7; 8 nucleotides match TRBD2. The CDR3 runs to 15 residues. From germline, CDR1 is SGHTA and CDR2 FQGNSA. Unmatched junction bases numbered 11, after V lost 7 bases and J lost 3 bases. The CDR3 protein is CASTNGGLAGYEQYF. The CDR3 nucleotides are TGTGCCAGCACCAACGGTGGGCTAGCGGGCTACGAGCAGTACTTC.

With respect to this clonotype: A much larger clone differs from this one at a single base, so this may be a read error. The chain is built from TRBV7-9 and TRBJ2-7, with 7 bases identical to TRBD1. V lost 3 bases to trimming and J lost 4 bases; unmatched junction nucleotides: 3. The V gene's germline CDR1 is SEHNR and CDR2 FQNEAQ (reference sequence). CDR3 length: 13 amino acids. The CDR3 reads CASSFLTGYEQYF. Written as DNA, the CDR3 is TGTGCCAGCAGCTTCCTGACAGGGTACGAGCAGTACTTC.

The chain couples TRBV7-2 to TRBJ2-7, with TRBD2 identical over 9 bases. The germline V gene encodes CDR1 SGHTA and CDR2 FQGNSA. The V gene end was trimmed by 3 bases and the J gene end by 3 bases; junction bases not matched to a gene: 6. The CDR3 length is 15 residues. CDR3 region: CASSLGLAGNYEQYF. The CDR3 DNA follows: TGTGCCAGCAGCTTGGGCCTAGCGGGGAACTACGAGCAGTACTTC.